Listed here are 29 T cell receptor beta chains from one sample, sequenced in a study of CD8+CD57+ T cells in acquired aplastic anemia. Genomic DNA templated the TCR beta VDJ and CDR3 profiling. One entry per CDR3 protein, called by TCRdb with MiXCR from the reads. The table lists 200,000 to 250,000 distinct CDR3 sequences, 34% of them singletons, with approximately 1.2% in the top ten. Sample: sorted CD4+, CD8+, or CD8+CD57+ T cells (not recorded which) from PBMCs. These receptors all come from a human donor in good health, serving as a control.

This clonotype has just one count. The chain recombines TRBV2 with TRBJ2-6, with a tentative D call TRBD1 (5 bases). V was clipped by 5 bases and J by 0 bases, with 8 bases between them. The CDR3 has 15 residues. CDR1 is SNHLY, CDR2 FYNNEI, per germline. CDR3 nucleotide sequence: TGTGCCAGCAGTTCCGACAGCTCTGGGGCCAACGTCCTGACTTTC. Encoded protein: CASSSDSSGANVLTF.

The chain has TRBV9 and TRBJ2-5, with D tentatively TRBD1 or TRBD2 (5 bases each). Germline CDR1 reads SGDLS; CDR2 reads YYNGEE. This CDR3 is built from 16 residues. The V end lost 4 bases, the J end lost 11 bases, and 27 bases lay between the germline ends. The CDR3 DNA is TGTGCCAGCAGCTTGTTGTCAGGGAGCTCCTACAATGAGCAGTACTTC. As protein: CASSLLSGSSYNEQYF.

This clonotype was observed many times. The chain has TRBV7-3 and TRBJ1-1, with D hard to call. Germline CDR1 reads SGHTA; CDR2 reads FQGTGA. The V end lost 3 bases, the J end lost 1 base, and 6 bases lay between the germline ends. The CDR3 sequence is 13 residues long. The CDR3 DNA sequence: TGTGCCAGCAGCTTTTCCCGGAACACTGAAGCTTTCTTT. Its translation is CASSFSRNTEAFF.

The chain has TRBV2 and TRBJ2-1; TRBD2 matches 7 bases. Trimming took 5 bases from V and 0 from J; bases not matched to a gene: 13. This CDR3 comprises 18 residues. Germline values: CDR1 SNHLY, CDR2 FYNNEI. CDR3: CASSSFATGTNSYNEQFF. The CDR3, as DNA: TGTGCCAGCAGTTCTTTTGCTACCGGGACTAACTCCTACAATGAGCAGTTCTTC.

This clonotype was found many times. This chain uses TRBV2 with TRBJ1-5; no clear D. Germline loops: CDR1 SNHLY, CDR2 FYNNEI. The ends were cut back, 3 bases at V and 7 bases at J, with 13 bases in the middle. This CDR3 is built from 14 residues. The CDR3 spells CASSDKFPSQPQHF. Written as DNA, the CDR3 is TGTGCCAGCAGTGACAAGTTCCCCAGCCAGCCCCAGCATTTT. The full variable domain, its missing parts supplied by reference TRBV2 and TRBJ1-5, is EPEVTQTPSHQVTQMGQEVILRCVPISNHLYFYWYRQILGQKVEFLVSFYNNEISEKSEIFDDQFSVERPDGSNFTLKIRSTKLEDSAMYFCASSDKFPSQPQHFGDGTRLSIL.

This clonotype was observed at least ten times. The chain recombines TRBV11-2 with TRBJ2-7, with 7 bases identical to TRBD1. CDR3 length: 14 residues. CDR1 is SGHAT, CDR2 FQNNGV, per germline. After removal of 4 bases from V and 2 bases from J, the junction contained 5 bases not matched to a gene. In nucleotides, the CDR3 is TGTGCCAGCAGCTCCAACAGGGGAGCCTACGAGCAGTACTTC. Translated, it gives CASSSNRGAYEQYF.

This clonotype was observed at least ten times. V gene TRBV19 combines with J gene TRBJ1-6; D is possibly TRBD1 (6 bases). Germline CDR1 LNHDA, CDR2 SQIVND (reference sequence). CDR3 length: 19 residues. The V end was cut by 0 bases, the J end by 8 bases, with 23 bases between. The DNA of the CDR3 is TGTGCCAGTAGTATAGATGGGGTTTATTCCGGGCCAGGGGATTCACCCCTCCACTTT. Its protein product is CASSIDGVYSGPGDSPLHF.

The rearrangement joins TRBV25-1 to TRBJ2-1, with 10 bases matching TRBD2. The CDR3 has 15 amino acids. V lost 3 bases, J lost 7 bases, and 6 bases stayed unmatched. Germline CDR1 and CDR2: MGHDK and SYGVNS. CDR3 DNA: TGTGCCAGCAGTGATCAAACTAGCGGGGTGAATGAGCAGTTCTTC. Its translation is CASSDQTSGVNEQFF.

This clonotype occurred a few times. This chain joins TRBV19 and TRBJ2-1, with D tentatively TRBD2 (6 bases). Trimming pared 0 bases from V and 4 bases from J, leaving 13 bases between. CDR3 size: 16 residues. Per germline, CDR1 LNHDA and CDR2 SQIVND (reference sequence). CDR3 nucleotide sequence: TGTGCCAGTAGTATAGACGCGGGGATCGTATACAATGAGCAGTTCTTC. Translation: CASSIDAGIVYNEQFF.

The chain is built from TRBV9 and TRBJ2-3; D is possibly TRBD1 or TRBD2 (5 bases each). Trimming removed 3 bases from V and 3 bases from J, with 17 bases in between. The CDR3 runs 16 residues. Germline V gene lookup returns CDR1 SGDLS and CDR2 YYNGEE. The CDR3 spells CASSGDAWGHTDTQYF. CDR3 DNA: TGTGCCAGCAGCGGGGACGCCTGGGGCCATACAGATACGCAGTATTTT.

This clonotype was observed many times. The chain joins TRBV12-3 or TRBV12-4 to TRBJ1-1, with a weak D call TRBD1 (5 bases). The CDR3 length is 14 residues. With 0 bases removed from V and 5 bases from J, the gap between germline ends came to 10 bases. CDR3 loop: CASSLAGARTEAFF. The CDR3 DNA follows: TGTGCCAGCAGTTTAGCAGGGGCTAGAACTGAAGCTTTCTTT.

This clonotype was counted ten times or more. The chain employs TRBV20-1 and TRBJ2-1, with D unresolved. The CDR3 runs to 12 residues. Germline V gives CDR1 DFQATT, CDR2 SNEGSKA (reference sequence). Trimming pared 0 bases from V and 6 bases from J, leaving 6 bases between. The CDR3 DNA reads as TGCAGTGCTAGAGATCTCGGCAATGAGCAGTTCTTC. Translation: CSARDLGNEQFF.

This clonotype was seen at least ten times. V is TRBV7-3 and J is TRBJ1-2, with TRBD1 as a possible D gene (5 bases). Germline CDR1 SGHTA, CDR2 FQGTGA. V was cut by 4 bases and J by 0 bases, with 21 bases left in between. The CDR3 is made up of 18 amino acids. The CDR3 here is CASSSGPGRPDSNYGYTF. CDR3 in DNA: TGTGCCAGCAGCTCGGGCCCGGGACGGCCGGATTCTAACTATGGCTACACCTTC.

This clonotype was counted many times. V is TRBV7-8 and J is TRBJ2-7; possibly TRBD1 for D (7 bases). This CDR3 comprises 18 residues. Trimming shortened V by 5 bases and J by 2 bases, and 25 bases separated the two germline ends. Germline lookup yields CDR1 SGHVS and CDR2 FQNEAQ. The CDR3 sequence: CASSKDRDWLDNTYEQYF. CDR3 coding DNA: TGTGCCAGCAGCAAAGACAGGGACTGGCTAGATAATACCTACGAGCAGTACTTC.

V usage is TRBV24-1 and J usage is TRBJ1-5; TRBD1 might be the D (5 bases). The CDR3 totals 15 residues. Trimming stripped 2 bases from V and 11 bases from J, with 18 bases between. Germline V gene data show CDR1 as KGHDR and CDR2 as SFDVKD. CDR3 sequence: CATSDSGRGVETQHF. The DNA of the CDR3 is TGTGCCACCAGTGATTCCGGGAGGGGCGTTGAGACCCAGCATTTT.

The sample holds one count of this clonotype. The chain links TRBV18 to TRBJ1-5; 7 nucleotides line up with TRBD1. Germline values: CDR1 KGHSH, CDR2 LQKENI. CDR3 length: 15 residues. V trimming: 3 bases; J trimming: 9 bases; junction bases outside the gene matches: 11. The CDR3 loop is CASSPQGGLTLPQHF. As DNA, the CDR3 is TGTGCCAGCTCACCGCAAGGGGGCTTGACGCTGCCCCAGCATTTT.

This clonotype appeared many times. The chain employs TRBV7-2 and TRBJ1-2; D is ambiguous. Germline CDR1 SGHTA, CDR2 FQGNSA. The V end was cut by 5 bases, the J end by 4 bases, with 17 bases between. The CDR3 consists of 15 residues. The CDR3: CASSPSFIGTYGYTF. In DNA, the CDR3 is TGTGCCAGCAGCCCCAGTTTTATTGGAACCTATGGCTACACCTTC. Based on the CDR3 plus reference TRBV7-2 and TRBJ1-2, the full variable domain is GAGVSQSPSNKVTEKGKDVELRCDPISGHTALYWYRQSLGQGLEFLIYFQGNSAPDKSGLPSDRFSAERTGGSVSTLTIQRTQQEDSAVYLCASSPSFIGTYGYTFGSGTRLTVV.

This clonotype was observed many times. The chain has TRBV20-1 and TRBJ1-3, with TRBD1 matching over 7 bases. CDR1 is DFQATT, CDR2 SNEGSKA, per germline (reference sequence). The J segment lost 9 bases and the V segment lost 7 bases, leaving 15 bases of the junction unmatched. The CDR3 covers 14 residues. The CDR3 DNA sequence: TGCAGTGTTCTGATTGCAGGGGGACTAGGCACCATATATTTT. Amino acid sequence: CSVLIAGGLGTIYF.

This clonotype came up many times. The V gene is TRBV9, the J gene TRBJ2-7; D might be TRBD2 (6 bases). Germline CDR1 reads SGDLS; CDR2 reads YYNGEE. The CDR3 runs 13 residues. Trimming removed 0 bases from V and 3 bases from J, with 7 bases in between. In nucleotides, the CDR3 is TGTGCCAGCAGCGTAGGCGGGGACTACGAGCAGTACTTC. Residues: CASSVGGDYEQYF.

V and J are TRBV7-3 and TRBJ2-3; 8 nucleotides line up with TRBD2. Germline CDR1 is SGHTA and CDR2 is FQGTGA. The CDR3 consists of 14 residues. Germline trimming cut 6 bases from V and 8 bases from J; bases unmatched to any gene: 10. CDR3 sequence reads: CASSLLSGGSTQYF. CDR3 coding DNA: TGTGCCAGCAGTTTGCTGAGCGGGGGCAGTACGCAGTATTTT.

This clonotype has just a few counts. V is TRBV9 and J is TRBJ2-3; the D call may be TRBD1 or TRBD2 (6 bases each). Per germline, CDR1 SGDLS and CDR2 YYNGEE. This CDR3 comprises 15 residues. V was pared by 3 bases and J by 11 bases, with 22 bases between. CDR3 sequence: CASSAGGRGEYGQYF. CDR3 coding DNA: TGTGCCAGCAGCGCAGGAGGAAGGGGGGAGTATGGGCAGTATTTT.

Regarding this clonotype: Given the absence of the conserved phenylalanine or tryptophan at the CDR3 end, a read error is likely. V is TRBV7-9 and J is TRBJ1-2; D not certain. The CDR3 consists of 15 residues. Trimming cost V 4 bases and J 0 bases, with 12 bases left between them. Germline loops: CDR1 SEHNR, CDR2 FQNEAQ (reference sequence). This CDR3 is CASSSGRGANYGYTL. CDR3 coding DNA: TGTGCCAGCAGCTCGGGCAGAGGAGCTAACTATGGCTACACCTTA.

To note about this clonotype: A single base separates this from a much larger clone, so it may be a read error. The CDR3 sequence: CASVLSGASAGQYF. DNA for the CDR3: TGTGCCAGCGTACTGTCCGGGGCCTCCGCCGGGCAGTACTTC. J is TRBJ2-7 and V is TRBV11-2, with D possibly called TRBD1 or TRBD2 (5 bases each). The CDR3 is 14 residues long. CDR1 SGHAT and CDR2 FQNNGV come from the germline V gene. V lost 8 bases and J 9 bases, leaving 23 bases between the germline ends.

This clonotype was found a few times. The J gene is TRBJ1-2, the V gene TRBV12-3 or TRBV12-4; possible D gene TRBD1, 5 bases. Trimming shortened V by 6 bases and J by 7 bases, and 21 bases separated the two germline ends. The CDR3 totals 15 residues. The CDR3 is CASRKPGTGGRGYTF. DNA of the CDR3: TGTGCCAGCAGAAAACCGGGGACCGGGGGTCGTGGCTACACCTTC.

In regard to this clonotype: The CDR3 ends on some other residue instead of the conserved phenylalanine or tryptophan, so this is likely a read error. No DNA is shown, since the ends of the CDR3 on it are uncertain; the CDR3 is the one TCRdb lists. The rearrangement uses TRBV2 and TRBJ2-5. Looked up from germline, CDR1 is SNHLY and CDR2 is FYNNEI. The CDR3 numbers 8 amino acids, ends counted. The CDR3 sequence: CASTLEYY.

The chain links TRBV2 to TRBJ2-7, with 7 nucleotides matching TRBD2. CDR1 is SNHLY, CDR2 FYNNEI, per germline. The CDR3 is 14 amino acids. V dropped 6 bases and J dropped 2; count of bases not matched to a gene: 7. The CDR3 sequence is CASSREARAYEQYF. The CDR3 nucleotides are TGTGCCAGCAGCCGGGAGGCTAGGGCCTACGAGCAGTACTTC.

Notes on this clonotype: Possible read error: a much larger clone is one base away. V gene TRBV20-1 combines with J gene TRBJ1-5; a weak D match, TRBD1 (6 bases). Germline assignment: CDR1 DFQATT and CDR2 SNEGSKA (reference sequence). The CDR3 length is 13 residues. V was shortened by 5 bases and J by 7 bases, with 15 bases between the two germline ends. CDR3 loop: CSALQGVGQPQHF. The CDR3, as DNA: TGCAGTGCTTTACAGGGTGTTGGGCAGCCCCAGCATTTT.

The rearrangement uses TRBV11-2 and TRBJ2-2, with D perhaps matching TRBD2 (6 bases). V was cut by 5 bases and J by 0 bases, with 10 bases left in between. This CDR3 comprises 15 residues. Germline-derived CDR1 and CDR2 are SGHAT and FQNNGV. Here the CDR3 reads CASSLRTTNTGELFF. CDR3 nucleotides: TGTGCCAGCAGCCTCAGGACTACGAACACCGGGGAGCTGTTTTTT.

V is TRBV15 and J is TRBJ1-2; D unclear. Germline assignment: CDR1 LNHNV and CDR2 YYDKDF (reference sequence). Trimming took 0 bases from V and 8 from J, leaving 13 bases between them. The CDR3 length is 14 residues. The CDR3 loop is CATSREYPSGGYTF. In DNA, the CDR3 is TGTGCCACCAGCAGAGAGTACCCGTCCGGGGGCTACACCTTC.